A single sample gave rise to the 3 T cell receptor beta chains below, sequenced in a study of early T cells in non-severe SARS-CoV-2 infection. From the 5' RACE reads, TCRdb called clonotypes with MiXCR, one entry per CDR3 protein. This sample has 70,000 or so distinct CDR3 sequences, with roughly an eighth found just once. The sample consisted of whole blood. Receptors originate from an adult who was a healthcare worker with PCR-confirmed SARS-CoV-2 infection or an uninfected control (not recorded which).

This clonotype was observed a few times. The V and J genes are TRBV12-3 or TRBV12-4 and TRBJ1-4; D ambiguous. This CDR3 is 15 amino acids long. V was trimmed by 2 bases and J by 3 bases, leaving 10 bases between them. CDR3 loop: CASSLSGTANEKLFF. DNA for the CDR3: TGTGCCAGCAGTTTATCGGGAACCGCTAATGAAAAACTGTTTTTT.

The chain joins TRBV28 to TRBJ2-2; 9 bases align to TRBD2. Losses at the gene ends were 5 bases for V and 4 bases for J; bases not matched to a gene: 2. The CDR3 is 14 amino acids. Germline V gene data show CDR1 as MDHEN and CDR2 as SYDVKM. CDR3 protein: CASSRGLATGELFF. Here the CDR3 DNA reads TGTGCCAGCAGTAGGGGACTAGCCACCGGGGAGCTGTTTTTT.

The table lists this clonotype with many counts. The chain employs TRBV3-1 and TRBJ2-1; D assignment may be TRBD1 or TRBD2 (5 bases each). CDR1 is LGHDT and CDR2 is YNNKEL in the germline V gene (reference sequence). Trimming stripped 2 bases from V and 0 bases from J, with 11 bases between. CDR3 size: 16 residues. CDR3 bases: TGTGCCAGCAGCCAAATCTCAGGGAGCTCCTACAATGAGCAGTTCTTC. It encodes CASSQISGSSYNEQFF.